This T cell receptor (beta chain) was sequenced during a study of pediatric ulcerative colitis. Sequencing depth was up to 500,000 reads per sample. The repertoire was sequenced with immunoSEQ multiplex PCR; TCRdb's copy has only in-frame clones and lacks some. The sample consists of 54,000 or so clones, about 90% of them appearing once. V lost 2 bases, J lost 7 bases, and 6 bases lay in between. The CDR3 extends over 12 amino acids. Germline V CDR1 and CDR2: SGDLS, YYNGEE. Blood was drawn at the time of colonoscopy. Sequencing used blood. The chain uses TRBV9 and TRBJ2-2; D is unresolved. The source is a boy between 10 and 17 years old who was a control in a study of pediatric ulcerative colitis. The CDR3 here is CASSVWGGELFF. The CDR3 region has the DNA TGTGCCAGCAGCGTGTGGGGCGGGGAGCTGTTTTTT.